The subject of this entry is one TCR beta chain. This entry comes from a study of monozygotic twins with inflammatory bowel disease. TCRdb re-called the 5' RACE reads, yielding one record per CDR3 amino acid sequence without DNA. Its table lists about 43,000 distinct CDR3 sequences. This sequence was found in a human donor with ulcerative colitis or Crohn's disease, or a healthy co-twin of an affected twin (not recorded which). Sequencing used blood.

The chain's CDR3 is CASSAGTLHNYF. The chain employs TRBV6-6 and TRBJ2-3; TCRdb's D gene call, TRBD2, goes unchecked for lack of DNA. CDR1 and CDR2 from the germline V gene are MNHNY and SVGAGI (reference sequence). The CDR3 extends over 12 amino acids.